Listed below are T cell receptor beta chains from one sample, sequenced in a study of blood T cell repertoires in COVID-19. Sequencing was performed with immunoSEQ multiplex PCR; in TCRdb, only in-frame clones are kept and a portion is missing. This table holds about 290,000 clones, around nine tenths found once. Sequencing was carried out using peripheral blood. The receptors derive from a woman aged 25 to 39 with COVID-19, enrolled during active disease. Each CDR3 is given with its conserved first and last residue. D genes are given only for firm matches. Clone size is stated in some rows and not others, as once, few, many or a class when expanded.

>-|TRBJ1-5|-|TRBV27
CASSHLGTQHF
TGTGCCAGCAGCCACCTCGGGACCCAGCATTTT
>TRBD1|TRBJ2-4|-|TRBV18
CASSPHRGQKNIQYF
TGTGCCAGCTCCCCTCATAGGGGGCAAAAAAACATTCAGTACTTC
>-|TRBJ1-1|-|TRBV5-1
CASSSTVGAEAFF
TGCGCCAGCAGCTCGACAGTAGGCGCTGAAGCTTTCTTT
>TRBD2|TRBJ2-7|few|TRBV2
CASSGLAGGLEQYF
TGTGCCAGCAGTGGACTAGCGGGGGGGCTTGAGCAGTACTTC
>-|TRBJ1-1|once|TRBV19
CASSIWGGSKAFF
TGTGCCAGTAGTATATGGGGGGGCAGCAAAGCTTTCTTT
>TRBD1|TRBJ1-1|-|TRBV24-1
CATSRQGRDTEAFF
TGTGCCACCAGCCGACAGGGGAGGGACACTGAAGCTTTCTTT
>-|TRBJ2-1|-|TRBV11-2
CASSLNTGTPEQFF
TGTGCCAGCAGCTTAAACACTGGGACACCTGAGCAGTTCTTC
>-|TRBJ1-1|-|TRBV5-1
CASSRGWGNTEAFF
TGCGCCAGCAGTCGGGGGTGGGGTAACACTGAAGCTTTCTTT
>TRBD1|TRBJ1-5|few|TRBV29-1
CSAIDRGFPNQPQHF
TGCAGCGCTATCGACAGGGGGTTCCCAAATCAGCCCCAGCATTTT
>TRBD2|TRBJ2-1|-|TRBV19
CASSATSGGANEQFF
TGTGCCAGTAGTGCGACTAGCGGGGGGGCCAATGAGCAGTTCTTC
>TRBD1|TRBJ2-7|once|TRBV13
CASSLRGQHSYEQYF
TGTGCCAGCAGCTTAAGGGGACAGCACTCCTACGAGCAGTACTTC
>-|TRBJ1-4|-|TRBV21-1
CASSKVQGRANEKLFF
TGTGCCAGCAGCAAAGTGCAGGGCCGGGCTAATGAAAAACTGTTTTTT
>-|TRBJ2-7|-|TRBV7-8
CASSPTRGYEQYF
TGTGCCAGCAGCCCCACCAGAGGGTACGAGCAGTACTTC
>TRBD1|TRBJ1-2|once|TRBV9
CASSVSTGTNYGYTF
TGTGCCAGCAGCGTTTCGACAGGGACTAACTATGGCTACACCTTC